Listed below are T cell receptor beta chains from one sample, sequenced in a study of Graves' ophthalmopathy and Graves' hyperthyroidism. One entry per CDR3 protein, called by TCRdb with MiXCR from the multiplex PCR reads. In the table there are 500,000 to 700,000 distinct CDR3 sequences, roughly 20% of which are singletons. Sequencing was carried out using peripheral blood. These receptors came from a woman between 18 and 29 years old with stable Graves' hyperthyroidism. Some clones in this sample may be carry-over from other donors' samples. CDR3s include the opening cysteine and the closing phenylalanine or tryptophan. The D gene is left open where the match is weak. For some rows the clone size is stated as once, few or many, or as a class when expanded; others skip it.

NA	TRBV15	TRBJ2-2	NA	CATSRDQGHTGELFF	TGTGCCACCAGCAGAGATCAGGGACACACCGGGGAGCTGTTTTTT
NA	TRBV29-1	TRBJ1-2	many	CSTDEGETPSNYGYTF	TGCAGTACTGACGAGGGGGAGACGCCATCTAACTATGGCTACACCTTC
NA	TRBV10-3	TRBJ2-5	NA	CAISERETQYF	TGTGCCATCAGTGAGAGGGAGACCCAGTACTTC
TRBD1	TRBV27	TRBJ1-2	NA	CASSLGGTGTYGYTF	TGTGCCAGCAGTTTAGGAGGGACAGGGACCTATGGCTACACCTTC
NA	TRBV5-1	TRBJ2-7	once	CAISLDAYSYEQYF	TGCGCCATCAGCCTGGACGCCTACTCCTACGAGCAGTACTTC
NA	TRBV12-3/TRBV12-4	TRBJ2-6	many	CASSWGANVLTF	TGTGCCAGCAGTTGGGGGGCCAACGTCCTGACTTTC
NA	TRBV6-1	TRBJ2-7	NA	CASSDLPGTAYEQYF	TGTGCCAGCAGTGACCTTCCCGGGACTGCCTACGAGCAGTACTTC
NA	TRBV20-1	TRBJ2-7	many	CSARGGRAVSYEQYF	TGCAGTGCTAGAGGAGGACGGGCGGTCTCCTACGAGCAGTACTTC
NA	TRBV24-1	TRBJ2-5	NA	CATAQDLRETQYF	TGTGCCACCGCCCAGGACCTGAGGGAGACCCAGTACTTC
NA	TRBV6-1	TRBJ1-1	many	CASSESRYNGDTEAFF	TGTGCCAGCAGTGAATCCCGTTACAACGGGGACACTGAAGCTTTCTTT
NA	TRBV12-3/TRBV12-4	TRBJ2-7	NA	CASSLEQAYEQYF	TGTGCCAGCAGCTTAGAACAAGCCTACGAGCAGTACTTC
NA	TRBV4-1	TRBJ1-5	NA	CASSQAIGMEPQHF	TGCGCCAGCAGCCAAGCTATCGGTATGGAGCCCCAGCATTTT
NA	TRBV12-3/TRBV12-4	TRBJ1-1	NA	CASSSHMTEAFF	TGTGCCAGCAGTTCCCACATGACTGAAGCTTTCTTT
NA	TRBV6-1	TRBJ1-2	many	CASSEVKTYGYTF	TGTGCCAGCAGTGAAGTAAAGACCTATGGCTACACCTTC
NA	TRBV7-2	TRBJ2-7	many	CASSLVFGTYEQYF	TGTGCCAGCAGCTTAGTTTTCGGGACCTACGAGCAGTACTTC
TRBD1	TRBV27	TRBJ2-5	NA	CASSPSGGEETQYF	TGTGCCAGCAGTCCGTCAGGGGGCGAAGAGACCCAGTACTTC
NA	TRBV12-3/TRBV12-4	TRBJ2-2	many	CASRVGARTGELFF	TGTGCCAGCAGGGTGGGGGCCAGGACCGGGGAGCTGTTTTTT
NA	TRBV12-3/TRBV12-4	TRBJ2-4	many	CASTTGWGTKNIQYF	TGTGCCAGCACTACTGGGTGGGGGACCAAAAACATTCAGTACTTC
NA	TRBV18	TRBJ1-5	few	CASSPRDSTFGQPQHF	TGTGCCAGCTCCCCGCGCGACAGCACTTTCGGTCAGCCCCAGCATTTT
NA	TRBV30	TRBJ2-5	many	CAWSPPLDRTQYF	TGTGCCTGGAGTCCCCCACTAGATCGGACCCAGTACTTC
NA	TRBV19	TRBJ2-7	NA	CASSIDLSPASAYEQYF	TGTGCCAGTAGTATAGATCTTAGCCCCGCCAGCGCCTACGAGCAGTACTTC
NA	TRBV6-1	TRBJ2-6	many	CASSEYGSGANVLTF	TGTGCCAGCAGTGAATACGGCTCTGGGGCCAACGTCCTGACTTTC
NA	TRBV19	TRBJ2-5	many	CASSIGTTGETQYF	TGTGCCAGTAGTATCGGGACCACCGGGGAGACCCAGTACTTC
TRBD2	TRBV4-1	TRBJ2-5	many	CASSHLTSGETQYF	TGCGCCAGCAGCCATCTAACTAGCGGAGAGACCCAGTACTTC
NA	TRBV29-1	TRBJ2-2	many	CSVTSGQKGTGELFF	TGCAGCGTTACCTCGGGACAAAAGGGCACCGGGGAGCTGTTTTTT
TRBD2	TRBV12-3/TRBV12-4	TRBJ2-7	NA	CASSAGRGSSYEQYF	TGTGCCAGCAGTGCAGGGCGGGGGAGCTCCTACGAGCAGTACTTC
TRBD2	TRBV29-1	TRBJ2-5	many	CSVEETSGGLARTQYF	TGCAGCGTTGAAGAGACTAGCGGGGGGCTCGCGAGGACCCAGTACTTC
NA	TRBV20-1	TRBJ1-1	NA	CSATPLGIGTEAFF	TGCAGTGCTACGCCCTTGGGGATAGGCACTGAAGCTTTCTTT
TRBD2	TRBV20-1	TRBJ2-5	NA	CSVRVAGSWETQYF	TGCAGCGTCCGGGTAGCGGGATCTTGGGAGACCCAGTACTTC
TRBD1	TRBV6-1	TRBJ2-3	NA	CASRWTGGTDTQYF	TGTGCCAGCAGGTGGACAGGAGGCACAGATACGCAGTATTTT
TRBD2	TRBV10-2	TRBJ2-5	many	CASSVNSGREQETQYF	TGCGCCAGCAGTGTGAATAGCGGGAGGGAACAAGAGACCCAGTACTTC
TRBD1	TRBV5-1	TRBJ2-5	NA	CASSLEAGGLQETQYF	TGCGCCAGCAGCTTGGAGGCAGGGGGCCTTCAAGAGACCCAGTACTTC
TRBD1	TRBV6-5	TRBJ1-5	many	CASSHSQGPNSNQPQHF	TGTGCCAGCAGTCACTCACAGGGGCCTAATAGCAATCAGCCCCAGCATTTT
TRBD1	TRBV7-3	TRBJ1-2	NA	CASSPRDRENYGYTF	TGTGCCAGCAGCCCGAGGGACAGGGAAAACTATGGCTACACCTTC
NA	TRBV6-1	TRBJ2-7	NA	CASSPSWTEAYEQYF	TGTGCCAGCAGTCCATCTTGGACGGAGGCCTACGAGCAGTACTTC
TRBD1	TRBV6-2/TRBV6-3	TRBJ1-2	NA	CASSYTTGTGAGYTF	TGTGCCAGCAGTTACACGACCGGGACAGGGGCTGGCTACACCTTC
NA	TRBV12-3/TRBV12-4	TRBJ2-5	few	CASSLALAAQETQYF	TGTGCCAGCAGTCTAGCCCTTGCAGCCCAAGAGACCCAGTACTTC
NA	TRBV6-5	TRBJ1-3	many	CASKGSGAGNTIYF	TGTGCCAGCAAGGGGTCAGGTGCTGGAAACACCATATATTTT
NA	TRBV19	TRBJ1-2	NA	CASSIGRGGGYTF	TGTGCCAGTAGTATCGGGAGGGGCGGCGGCTACACCTTC
NA	TRBV7-3	TRBJ2-7	many	CASSPLGGYEQYF	TGTGCCAGCAGCCCCCTAGGGGGGTACGAGCAGTACTTC
TRBD1	TRBV15	TRBJ2-7	many	CATSPTGASYEQYF	TGTGCCACCAGCCCGACAGGGGCGTCCTACGAGCAGTACTTC
NA	TRBV6-2/TRBV6-3	TRBJ1-1	NA	CASSYSQGRTEAFF	TGTGCCAGCAGTTATAGCCAGGGGAGGACTGAAGCTTTCTTT
TRBD1	TRBV20-1	TRBJ1-2	NA	CSALGGTGLKDGYTF	TGCAGTGCCCTGGGCGGGACAGGGTTAAAAGATGGCTACACCTTC
NA	TRBV28	TRBJ2-2	many	CASSLPAVNTGELFF	TGTGCCAGCAGTTTACCGGCAGTGAACACCGGGGAGCTGTTTTTT
TRBD1	TRBV5-5	TRBJ2-7	many	CASSLDPGGFSYEQYF	TGTGCCAGCAGCTTGGATCCAGGGGGCTTCTCCTACGAGCAGTACTTC
TRBD2	TRBV29-1	TRBJ2-4	many	CSVVGGRSKNIQYF	TGCAGCGTTGTTGGCGGGAGGTCCAAAAACATTCAGTACTTC
NA	TRBV6-4	TRBJ2-3	NA	CASSASPTDTQYF	TGTGCCAGCAGTGCCTCCCCGACAGATACGCAGTATTTT
NA	TRBV11-2	TRBJ1-2	many	CASSLPGTTFYTF	TGTGCCAGCAGCCTCCCGGGGACGACTTTCTACACCTTC
NA	TRBV30	TRBJ1-2	many	CAWSLGLTQNGYTF	TGTGCCTGGTCTCTGGGACTCACGCAAAATGGCTACACCTTC
TRBD1	TRBV11-2	TRBJ2-7	many	CASSLDPGTAYEQYF	TGTGCCAGCAGCTTAGATCCCGGGACAGCCTACGAGCAGTACTTC
NA	TRBV7-9	TRBJ1-6	NA	CASIKGVRGGSPLHF	TGTGCCAGCATCAAAGGGGTCAGGGGTGGTTCACCCCTCCACTTT
NA	TRBV6-1	TRBJ2-7	few	CASSEEGPIYEQYF	TGTGCCAGCAGTGAGGAGGGACCCATCTACGAGCAGTACTTC
NA	TRBV2	TRBJ2-3	NA	CASSTRKDFTDTQYF	TGTGCCAGCAGTACTCGAAAGGACTTCACAGATACGCAGTATTTT
NA	TRBV4-1	TRBJ1-1	many	CASSPSRGAVTEAFF	TGCGCCAGCAGCCCAAGCCGGGGGGCAGTTACTGAAGCTTTCTTT
NA	TRBV6-1	TRBJ1-5	many	CASSEAVADNQPQHF	TGTGCCAGCAGTGAAGCGGTAGCGGACAATCAGCCCCAGCATTTT
NA	TRBV6-1	TRBJ2-2	NA	CASREGQTTGELFF	TGTGCCAGCAGGGAGGGACAGACCACCGGGGAGCTGTTTTTT
NA	TRBV29-1	TRBJ2-5	many	CSVETQAKETQYF	TGCAGCGTTGAAACGCAGGCGAAAGAGACCCAGTACTTC